This TCR beta chain was identified in a study of GPR56 and killer-like receptors on CD4 memory cells (dated by TCRdb to between 2018 and 2021). A note on the overall study: According to the study's proposal, human CD4+ memory T-cell differentiation and cytokine production potential are marked by the progressive acquisition of KLRB1, KLRG1, GPR56 and then KLRF1. Healthy blood donors in the study were described as age-matched to the liver disease patients, whose median age was roughly 70 years. On the study overall, not on this receptor specifically: Rather than covering full repertoires, the diversity and similarity analyses were limited to the 100 most expanded clones in each population. Clones dominating late populations 4 and 5 were also found in early populations 1 and 2, which the authors took as evidence for linear differentiation. Clonal frequency started low in the marker-negative population and rose progressively along the proposed pathway, while TCRbeta diversity decreased accordingly. TCR repertoires overlapped especially between the late populations 4 and 5, and partly population 3.

Based on the germline V gene (reference sequence), the CDR1 and CDR2 sequences are SEHNR and FQNEAQ. The CDR3 holds 15 amino acids from the cysteine to the phenylalanine. The protein alone is recorded here. Prior to TCRbeta sequencing, five KLR/GPR56-defined CD4+ populations were enriched by fluorescence-activated cell sorting. TCRbeta repertoires of five CD4+ T-cell subsets defined by KLRB1, KLRG1, GPR56 and KLRF1 expression were sequenced to test a linear memory differentiation pathway. TCR-sequenced cells came from peripheral blood of healthy control individuals, reported as five donors in the TCRbeta analysis figure. Heparinized peripheral blood was collected and all samples were processed within one hour of retrieval. Blood was diluted 1:2 in PBS, and peripheral blood mononuclear cells were then isolated from the diluted blood at room temperature by Biocoll density gradient centrifugation. Before flow sorting, CD4+ T cells were magnetically enriched from freshly isolated PBMCs using anti-CD4 MicroBeads. A BD FACSAria II was used to sort CD4+ T cells enriched from PBMCs of healthy donors according to marker expression. Surface staining used anti-KLRB1 clone 191B8, anti-KLRF1 clone 4A4.D10 and anti-KLRG1 clone REA261 antibodies from Miltenyi Biotec.

A note on this clonotype: Its antigen target is currently unknown.

Instrument on record: Illumina HiSeq 2500. Sequencing libraries were built by amplifying the recombined TCRbeta locus with a previously published PCR protocol. The study's processing was this. Reads whose average quality score was below 30 were removed, and the reads that remained were processed with IMSEQ. Vbeta gene, Jbeta gene and CDR3 amino acid sequence were used to define clonotypes. To quantify how much the repertoires of different populations overlapped, the Morisita-Horn index was computed on the top 100 expanded clones. Renyi diversity profiles, calculated on the top 100 expanded clones, were used to assess clonal diversity. TCRdb reprocessed the reads and provides one entry for every CDR3 protein sequence; no DNA is given. TCRdb's processing, not the study's, gives the V and J calls here. The sample's own table lists some 2,100 distinct CDR3 sequences. About 5.2% of the sample rests with the top ten.

The sequence was collected from a human donor in good health. The chain was built from TRBV7-9 and TRBJ2-6; lacking DNA, the TRBD1 call made by TCRdb goes unchecked. Sequencing was performed on memory CD4+ T cells from blood. The CDR3 here reads CASSLDRAGANVLTF.